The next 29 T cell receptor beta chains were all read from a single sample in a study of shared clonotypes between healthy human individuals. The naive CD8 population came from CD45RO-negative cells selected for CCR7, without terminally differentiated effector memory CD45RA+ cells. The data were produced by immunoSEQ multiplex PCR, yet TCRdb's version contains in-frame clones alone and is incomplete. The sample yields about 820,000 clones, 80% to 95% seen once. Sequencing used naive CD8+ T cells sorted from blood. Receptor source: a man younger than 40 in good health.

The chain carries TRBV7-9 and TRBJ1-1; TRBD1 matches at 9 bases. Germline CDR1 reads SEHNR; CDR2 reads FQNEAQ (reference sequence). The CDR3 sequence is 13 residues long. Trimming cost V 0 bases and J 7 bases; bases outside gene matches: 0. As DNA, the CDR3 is TGTGCCAGCAGCTTAGCGACAGGGGGTGAAGCTTTCTTT. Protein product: CASSLATGGEAFF.

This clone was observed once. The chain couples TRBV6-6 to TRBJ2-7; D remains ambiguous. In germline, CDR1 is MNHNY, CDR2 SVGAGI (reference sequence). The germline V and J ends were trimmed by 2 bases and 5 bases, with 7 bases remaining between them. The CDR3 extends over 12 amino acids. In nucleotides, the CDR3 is TGTGCCAGCAGTTACCCCCAAAACGAGCAGTACTTC. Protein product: CASSYPQNEQYF.

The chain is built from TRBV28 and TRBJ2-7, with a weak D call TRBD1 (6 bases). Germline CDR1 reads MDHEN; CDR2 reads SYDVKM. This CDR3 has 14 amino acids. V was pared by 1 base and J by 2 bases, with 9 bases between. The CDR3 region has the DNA TGTGCCAGCAGTTTATTTAAGGGGGCCTACGAGCAGTACTTC. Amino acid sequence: CASSLFKGAYEQYF.

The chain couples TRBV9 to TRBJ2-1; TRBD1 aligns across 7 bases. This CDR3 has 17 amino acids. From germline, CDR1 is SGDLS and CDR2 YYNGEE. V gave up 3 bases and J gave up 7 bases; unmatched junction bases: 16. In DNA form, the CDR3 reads TGTGCCAGCAGCGCTTCCCTCAGGGGGAAAGAGACTAATGAGCAGTTCTTC. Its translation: CASSASLRGKETNEQFF.

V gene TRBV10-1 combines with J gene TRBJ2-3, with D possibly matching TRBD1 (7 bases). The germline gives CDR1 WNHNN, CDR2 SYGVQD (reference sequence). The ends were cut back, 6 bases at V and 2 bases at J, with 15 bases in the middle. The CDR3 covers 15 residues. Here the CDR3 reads CASRSGGPTTDTQYF. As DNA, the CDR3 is TGCGCCAGCAGATCAGGGGGGCCGACCACAGATACGCAGTATTTT.

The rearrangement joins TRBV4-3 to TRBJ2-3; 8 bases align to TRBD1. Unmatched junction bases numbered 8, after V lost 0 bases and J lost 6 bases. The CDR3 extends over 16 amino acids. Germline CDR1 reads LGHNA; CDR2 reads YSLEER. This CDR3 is CASSQDYGDRSDTQYF. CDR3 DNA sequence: TGCGCCAGCAGCCAAGACTACGGGGACAGGTCGGATACGCAGTATTTT.

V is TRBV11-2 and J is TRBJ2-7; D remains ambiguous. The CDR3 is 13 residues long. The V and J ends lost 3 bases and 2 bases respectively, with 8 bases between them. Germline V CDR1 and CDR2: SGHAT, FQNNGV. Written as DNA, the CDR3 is TGTGCCAGCAGCTTCGCCCTACCCTACGAGCAGTACTTC. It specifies CASSFALPYEQYF. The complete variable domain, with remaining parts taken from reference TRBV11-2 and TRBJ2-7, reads EAGVAQSPRYKIIEKRQSVAFWCNPISGHATLYWYQQILGQGPKLLIQFQNNGVVDDSQLPKDRFSAERLKGVDSTLKIQPAKLEDSAVYLCASSFALPYEQYFGPGTRLTVT.

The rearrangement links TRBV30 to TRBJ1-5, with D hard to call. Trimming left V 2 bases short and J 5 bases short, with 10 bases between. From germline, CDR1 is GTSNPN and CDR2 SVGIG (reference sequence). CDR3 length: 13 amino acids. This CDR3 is CAWSRWRDQPQHF. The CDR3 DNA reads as TGTGCCTGGAGTCGCTGGAGGGATCAGCCCCAGCATTTT.

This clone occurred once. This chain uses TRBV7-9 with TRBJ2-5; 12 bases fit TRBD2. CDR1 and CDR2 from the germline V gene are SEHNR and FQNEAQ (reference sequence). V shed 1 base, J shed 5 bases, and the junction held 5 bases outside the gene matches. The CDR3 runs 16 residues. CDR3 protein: CASSLDSSGRVETQYF. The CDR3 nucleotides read TGTGCCAGCAGCTTAGATTCTAGCGGGAGGGTGGAGACCCAGTACTTC. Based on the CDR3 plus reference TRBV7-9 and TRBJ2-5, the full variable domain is DTGVSQNPRHKITKRGQNVTFRCDPISEHNRLYWYRQTLGQGPEFLTYFQNEAQLEKSRLLSDRFSAERPKGSFSTLEIQRTEQGDSAMYLCASSLDSSGRVETQYFGPGTRLLVL.

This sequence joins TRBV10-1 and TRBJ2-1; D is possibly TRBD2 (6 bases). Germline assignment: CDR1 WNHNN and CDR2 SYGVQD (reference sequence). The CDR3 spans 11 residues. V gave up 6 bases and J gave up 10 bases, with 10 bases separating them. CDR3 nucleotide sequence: TGCGCCAGCAGCTTTGCGGGAGAGCAGTTCTTC. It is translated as CASSFAGEQFF.

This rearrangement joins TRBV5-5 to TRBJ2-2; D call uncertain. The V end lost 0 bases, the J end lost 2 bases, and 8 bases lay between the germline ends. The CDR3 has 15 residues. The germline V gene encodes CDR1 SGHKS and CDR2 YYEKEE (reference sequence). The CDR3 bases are TGTGCCAGCAGCTTGGACTACCCTAACACCGGGGAGCTGTTTTTT. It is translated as CASSLDYPNTGELFF.

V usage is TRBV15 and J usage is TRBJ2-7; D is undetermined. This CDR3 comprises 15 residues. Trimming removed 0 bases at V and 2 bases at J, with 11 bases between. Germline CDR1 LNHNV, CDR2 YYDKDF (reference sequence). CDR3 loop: CATSREGSPPYEQYF. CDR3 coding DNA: TGTGCCACCAGCAGAGAGGGTAGCCCACCCTACGAGCAGTACTTC.

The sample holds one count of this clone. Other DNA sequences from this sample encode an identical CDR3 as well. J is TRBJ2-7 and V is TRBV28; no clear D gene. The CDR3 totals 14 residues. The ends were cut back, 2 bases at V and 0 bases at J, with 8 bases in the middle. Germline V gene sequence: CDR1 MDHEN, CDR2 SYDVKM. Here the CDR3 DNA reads TGTGCCAGCAGTTTAGTGGGTACCTCCTACGAGCAGTACTTC. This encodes CASSLVGTSYEQYF.

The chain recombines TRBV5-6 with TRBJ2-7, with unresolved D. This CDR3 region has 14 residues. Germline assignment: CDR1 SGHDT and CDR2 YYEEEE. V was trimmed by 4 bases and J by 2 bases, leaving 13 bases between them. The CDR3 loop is CASSTSLAPYEQYF. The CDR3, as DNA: TGTGCCAGCAGCACTTCTCTGGCGCCCTACGAGCAGTACTTC.

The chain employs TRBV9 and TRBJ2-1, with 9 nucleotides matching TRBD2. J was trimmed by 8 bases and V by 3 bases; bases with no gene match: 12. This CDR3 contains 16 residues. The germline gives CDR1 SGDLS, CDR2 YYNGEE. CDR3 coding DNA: TGTGCCAGCAGCGGTATAAAGCGGGAGGCCGGGGATGAGCAGTTCTTC. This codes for CASSGIKREAGDEQFF.

In DNA, the CDR3 is TGTGCCAGCAACGGCCTAGCGGGAGGGGATCGGGACTACGAGCAGTACTTC. Its protein product is CASNGLAGGDRDYEQYF. The rearrangement uses TRBV7-9 and TRBJ2-7; 12 nucleotides line up with TRBD2. J was trimmed by 3 bases and V by 7 bases; bases with no gene match: 13. The CDR3 sequence is 17 residues long. The germline V gene has CDR1 SEHNR and CDR2 FQNEAQ (reference sequence). Full variable domain (remainder filled in from reference TRBV7-9 and TRBJ2-7): DTGVSQNPRHKITKRGQNVTFRCDPISEHNRLYWYRQTLGQGPEFLTYFQNEAQLEKSRLLSDRFSAERPKGSFSTLEIQRTEQGDSAMYLCASNGLAGGDRDYEQYFGPGTRLTVT.

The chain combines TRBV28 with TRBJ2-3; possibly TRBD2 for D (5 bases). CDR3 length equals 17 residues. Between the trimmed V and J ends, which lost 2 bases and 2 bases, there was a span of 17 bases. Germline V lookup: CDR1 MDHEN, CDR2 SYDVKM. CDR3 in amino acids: CASSLEGLLRSTDTQYF. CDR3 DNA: TGTGCCAGCAGTTTAGAGGGTTTACTGAGGTCCACAGATACGCAGTATTTT.

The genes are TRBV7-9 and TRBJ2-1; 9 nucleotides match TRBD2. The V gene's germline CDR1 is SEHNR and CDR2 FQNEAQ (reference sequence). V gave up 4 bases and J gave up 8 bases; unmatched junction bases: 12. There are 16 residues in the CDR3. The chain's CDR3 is CASSSRRYSGSYEQFF. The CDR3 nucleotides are TGTGCCAGCAGCTCAAGGAGGTATAGCGGGAGCTATGAGCAGTTCTTC.

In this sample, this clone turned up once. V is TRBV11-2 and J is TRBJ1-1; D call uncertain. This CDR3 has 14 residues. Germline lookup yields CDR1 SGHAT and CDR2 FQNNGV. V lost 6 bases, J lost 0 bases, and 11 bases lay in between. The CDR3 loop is CASRSGGMNTEAFF. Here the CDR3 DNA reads TGTGCCAGCAGAAGCGGAGGAATGAACACTGAAGCTTTCTTT.

CDR3 in amino acids: CSVEDLRQGRHF. The CDR3, as DNA: TGCAGCGTTGAAGATCTTAGGCAGGGGAGGCATTTT. V usage is TRBV29-1 and J usage is TRBJ1-5, with D perhaps TRBD1 (6 bases). The germline V gene has CDR1 SQVTM and CDR2 ANQGSEA. This CDR3 is 12 amino acids long. V lost 0 bases and J lost 15, with 15 bases in between.

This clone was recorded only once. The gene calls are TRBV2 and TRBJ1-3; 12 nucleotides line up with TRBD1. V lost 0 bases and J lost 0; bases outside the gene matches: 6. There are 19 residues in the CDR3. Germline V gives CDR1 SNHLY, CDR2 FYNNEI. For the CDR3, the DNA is TGTGCCAGCAGTGAAGCGCCTGGGACAGGGGGCTTCTCTGGAAACACCATATATTTT. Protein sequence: CASSEAPGTGGFSGNTIYF.

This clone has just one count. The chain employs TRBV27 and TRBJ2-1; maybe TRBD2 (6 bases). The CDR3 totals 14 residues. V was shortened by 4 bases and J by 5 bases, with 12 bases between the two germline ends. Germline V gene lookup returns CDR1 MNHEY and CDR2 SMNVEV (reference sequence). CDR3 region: CASSWGLLDNEQFF. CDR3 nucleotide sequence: TGTGCCAGCAGTTGGGGACTGCTAGACAATGAGCAGTTCTTC.

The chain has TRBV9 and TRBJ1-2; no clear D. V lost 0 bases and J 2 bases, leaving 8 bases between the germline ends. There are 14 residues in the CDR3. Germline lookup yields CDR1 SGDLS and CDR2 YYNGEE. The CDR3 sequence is CASSVAPTNYGYTF. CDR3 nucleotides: TGTGCCAGCAGCGTAGCTCCGACCAACTATGGCTACACCTTC.

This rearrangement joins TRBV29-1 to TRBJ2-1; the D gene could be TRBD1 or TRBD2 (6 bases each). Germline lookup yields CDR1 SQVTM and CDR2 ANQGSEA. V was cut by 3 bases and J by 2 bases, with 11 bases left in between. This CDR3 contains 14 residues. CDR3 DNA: TGCAGCGTTGAGGGGGGCCCTACCTACAATGAGCAGTTCTTC. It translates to CSVEGGPTYNEQFF.

The CDR3 coding sequence is TGTGCCAGCAGCAACGGACTAATAAACTCCTACGAGCAGTACTTC. This translates into CASSNGLINSYEQYF. This chain links TRBV5-5 with TRBJ2-7, with a possible D match to TRBD2 (6 bases). Trimming shortened V by 4 bases and J by 0 bases, and 14 bases separated the two germline ends. Germline V gene data show CDR1 as SGHKS and CDR2 as YYEKEE (reference sequence). This CDR3 has 15 amino acids.

The CDR3 DNA follows: TGTGCCAGCAGTGGCGCGCGGCGGGAGCGGAGGTTCTTC. This gives the protein CASSGARRERRFF. The chain carries TRBV28 and TRBJ2-1; TRBD2 matches 7 bases. V shed 5 bases and J 15 bases; nucleotides not matched to a gene: 13. CDR1 and CDR2 from the germline V gene are MDHEN and SYDVKM. The CDR3 length is 13 residues.

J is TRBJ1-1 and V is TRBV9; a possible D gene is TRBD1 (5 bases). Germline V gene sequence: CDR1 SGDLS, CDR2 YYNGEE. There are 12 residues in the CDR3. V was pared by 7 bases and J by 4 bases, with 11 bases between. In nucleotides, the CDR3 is TGTGCCAGCGGCGGGGGTATCACTGAAGCTTTCTTT. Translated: CASGGGITEAFF.

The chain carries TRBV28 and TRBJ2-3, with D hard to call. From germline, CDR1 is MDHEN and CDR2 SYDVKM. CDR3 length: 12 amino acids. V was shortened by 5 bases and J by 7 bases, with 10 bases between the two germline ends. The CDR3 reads CASSDPENTQYF. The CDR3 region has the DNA TGTGCCAGCAGTGATCCGGAAAATACGCAGTATTTT.

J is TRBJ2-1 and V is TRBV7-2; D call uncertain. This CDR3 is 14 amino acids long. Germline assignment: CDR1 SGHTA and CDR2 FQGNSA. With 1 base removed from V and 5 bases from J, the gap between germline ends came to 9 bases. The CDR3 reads CASSLDFLDNEQFF. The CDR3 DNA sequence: TGTGCCAGCAGCTTAGATTTCCTTGACAATGAGCAGTTCTTC.